This is a list of T cell receptor beta chains from one sample in a study of T cell responses to AZD1222 COVID-19 vaccine. Data came from immunoSEQ multiplex PCR; TCRdb stores just in-frame clones and leaves some out. The sample comprises around 120,000 clones, approximately 90% of which are singletons, and 7.1% rests with the top ten. Source: peripheral blood, taken 28 days after the second AZD1222 dose. The receptors derive from an adult who received the AZD1222 COVID-19 vaccine. The CDR3 runs from the conserved cysteine through the conserved F or W. Each record gives: CDR3 protein, CDR3 DNA, V gene, J gene, clone size, D gene, CDR3 length. D genes are given only for firm matches. Size is stated for part of the rows, as once, few or many counts, or as a class when the clone is expanded.

CDR3 protein: CASSKKGDRVGQGFVEAFF; CDR3 DNA: TGTGCCAGCAGCAAAAAAGGCGACAGGGTGGGACAAGGGTTCGTGGAAGCTTTCTTT; V gene: TRBV21-1; J gene: TRBJ1-1; clone size: few; D gene: .; CDR3 length: 19
CDR3 protein: CASSGRLAGGTGELFF; CDR3 DNA: TGTGCCAGCAGCGGCCGACTAGCGGGAGGAACCGGGGAGCTGTTTTTT; V gene: TRBV3-1/TRBV3-2; J gene: TRBJ2-2; clone size: .; D gene: TRBD2; CDR3 length: 16
CDR3 protein: CASSEGTSFF; CDR3 DNA: TGTGCCAGCAGTGAAGGGACATCTTTCTTC; V gene: TRBV6-1; J gene: TRBJ2-1; clone size: .; D gene: .; CDR3 length: 10
CDR3 protein: CASSFGRGNSYEQYF; CDR3 DNA: TGCGCCAGCAGCTTTGGGCGAGGTAATTCCTACGAGCAGTACTTC; V gene: TRBV5-1; J gene: TRBJ2-7; clone size: .; D gene: .; CDR3 length: 15
CDR3 protein: CASSLDSSSGRPQHF; CDR3 DNA: TGTGCCAGCAGCTTAGATAGCTCATCAGGCCGCCCCCAGCATTTT; V gene: TRBV11-3; J gene: TRBJ1-5; clone size: .; D gene: .; CDR3 length: 15
CDR3 protein: CASSFDGAGGYSPLHF; CDR3 DNA: TGTGCCAGCAGCTTTGACGGGGCAGGGGGTTATTCACCCCTCCACTTT; V gene: TRBV7-3; J gene: TRBJ1-6; clone size: .; D gene: TRBD1; CDR3 length: 16
CDR3 protein: CASRQDQYSPLHF; CDR3 DNA: TGTGCCAGCAGACAGGACCAGTATTCACCCCTCCACTTT; V gene: TRBV6-5; J gene: TRBJ1-6; clone size: .; D gene: .; CDR3 length: 13
CDR3 protein: CASELADTQYF; CDR3 DNA: TGTGCCAGCGAGCTAGCGGATACGCAGTATTTT; V gene: TRBV11-1; J gene: TRBJ2-3; clone size: .; D gene: .; CDR3 length: 11
CDR3 protein: CAWSVRVGTEQYF; CDR3 DNA: TGTGCCTGGAGTGTACGGGTAGGGACCGAGCAGTACTTC; V gene: TRBV30; J gene: TRBJ2-7; clone size: .; D gene: .; CDR3 length: 13
CDR3 protein: CASNRGGAGDYEQYF; CDR3 DNA: TGTGCCAGCAACCGCGGGGGGGCGGGAGACTACGAGCAGTACTTC; V gene: TRBV5-4; J gene: TRBJ2-7; clone size: .; D gene: TRBD2; CDR3 length: 15
CDR3 protein: CAWSVSVLFGTLNTGELFF; CDR3 DNA: TGTGCCTGGAGTGTGTCGGTCTTATTCGGGACACTTAACACCGGGGAGCTGTTTTTT; V gene: TRBV30; J gene: TRBJ2-2; clone size: .; D gene: .; CDR3 length: 19
CDR3 protein: CASSPPGRGKLFF; CDR3 DNA: TGTGCCAGCAGCCCTCCGGGCCGCGGAAAACTGTTTTTT; V gene: TRBV11-3; J gene: TRBJ1-4; clone size: .; D gene: .; CDR3 length: 13
CDR3 protein: CASSPTGGNTIYF; CDR3 DNA: TGTGCCAGCAGCCCGACGGGGGGAAACACCATATATTTT; V gene: TRBV12-3/TRBV12-4; J gene: TRBJ1-3; clone size: .; D gene: .; CDR3 length: 13
CDR3 protein: CASSEAGLNTEAFF; CDR3 DNA: TGTGCCAGCAGTGAGGCAGGGCTGAACACTGAAGCTTTCTTT; V gene: TRBV25-1; J gene: TRBJ1-1; clone size: .; D gene: .; CDR3 length: 14
CDR3 protein: CASSEGTGYEQYF; CDR3 DNA: TGTGCCAGCAGTGAGGGGACAGGATACGAGCAGTACTTC; V gene: TRBV2; J gene: TRBJ2-7; clone size: .; D gene: TRBD1; CDR3 length: 13
CDR3 protein: CASSPDRTGEKLFF; CDR3 DNA: TGTGCCAGCTCACCGGATCGGACCGGTGAAAAACTGTTTTTT; V gene: TRBV18; J gene: TRBJ1-4; clone size: .; D gene: .; CDR3 length: 14
CDR3 protein: CASSLTTYRTDTQYF; CDR3 DNA: TGTGCCAGCAGCTTAACTACTTACCGCACAGATACGCAGTATTTT; V gene: TRBV7-2; J gene: TRBJ2-3; clone size: .; D gene: .; CDR3 length: 15
CDR3 protein: CASSPPGQETQYF; CDR3 DNA: TGTGCCAGCAGCCCCCCGGGCCAAGAGACCCAGTACTTC; V gene: TRBV6-2/TRBV6-3; J gene: TRBJ2-5; clone size: .; D gene: .; CDR3 length: 13
CDR3 protein: CASSLGRGETQYF; CDR3 DNA: TGTGCCAGCAGCTTAGGGAGGGGAGAGACCCAGTACTTC; V gene: TRBV7-3; J gene: TRBJ2-5; clone size: .; D gene: TRBD2; CDR3 length: 13
CDR3 protein: CASTRLAGTYEQYF; CDR3 DNA: TGTGCCAGCACCCGACTAGCGGGGACCTACGAGCAGTACTTC; V gene: TRBV6-5; J gene: TRBJ2-7; clone size: .; D gene: TRBD2; CDR3 length: 14
CDR3 protein: CASSLAAGNTEAFF; CDR3 DNA: TGCGCCAGCAGCTTGGCGGCAGGGAACACTGAAGCTTTCTTT; V gene: TRBV5-1; J gene: TRBJ1-1; clone size: .; D gene: .; CDR3 length: 14
CDR3 protein: CASSRLAGGYEQYF; CDR3 DNA: TGTGCCAGCAGCCGACTAGCGGGGGGCTACGAGCAGTACTTC; V gene: TRBV6-2/TRBV6-3; J gene: TRBJ2-7; clone size: .; D gene: TRBD2; CDR3 length: 14
CDR3 protein: CASSLGNRGEQYF; CDR3 DNA: TGTGCCAGCAGCTTGGGAAACAGGGGCGAGCAGTACTTC; V gene: TRBV5-6; J gene: TRBJ2-7; clone size: .; D gene: TRBD1; CDR3 length: 13
CDR3 protein: CASNLAGADTQYF; CDR3 DNA: TGTGCCAGCAACCTAGCGGGAGCTGATACGCAGTATTTT; V gene: TRBV11-3; J gene: TRBJ2-3; clone size: .; D gene: TRBD2; CDR3 length: 13
CDR3 protein: CASSGRGTGGRSGANVLTF; CDR3 DNA: TGTGCCAGTAGTGGGAGGGGGACAGGGGGACGCTCTGGGGCCAACGTCCTGACTTTC; V gene: TRBV19; J gene: TRBJ2-6; clone size: once; D gene: TRBD1; CDR3 length: 19
CDR3 protein: CASSRDRLAGANVLTF; CDR3 DNA: TGTGCCAGCTCAAGGGACAGGCTTGCTGGGGCCAACGTCCTGACTTTC; V gene: TRBV7-9; J gene: TRBJ2-6; clone size: .; D gene: TRBD1; CDR3 length: 16
CDR3 protein: CATSSGEGDEKLFF; CDR3 DNA: TGTGCCACCTCCTCGGGGGAGGGAGATGAAAAACTGTTTTTT; V gene: TRBV15; J gene: TRBJ1-4; clone size: .; D gene: .; CDR3 length: 14
CDR3 protein: CASSLGGGRAGNEQFF; CDR3 DNA: TGTGCCAGCAGCTTAGGGGGCGGGAGGGCCGGTAATGAGCAGTTCTTC; V gene: TRBV7-2; J gene: TRBJ2-1; clone size: .; D gene: TRBD2; CDR3 length: 16
CDR3 protein: CASSRTPQETQYF; CDR3 DNA: TGTGCCAGCAGTCGGACTCCCCAAGAGACCCAGTACTTC; V gene: TRBV2; J gene: TRBJ2-5; clone size: .; D gene: .; CDR3 length: 13
CDR3 protein: CASSQSGGEAFF; CDR3 DNA: TGCGCCAGCAGCCAATCCGGGGGCGAAGCTTTCTTT; V gene: TRBV4-1; J gene: TRBJ1-1; clone size: .; D gene: .; CDR3 length: 12
CDR3 protein: CASSLEWAAEQYF; CDR3 DNA: TGTGCCAGCAGCTTAGAATGGGCAGCCGAGCAGTACTTC; V gene: TRBV11-3; J gene: TRBJ2-7; clone size: .; D gene: .; CDR3 length: 13
CDR3 protein: CASSLLGIGSNQPQHF; CDR3 DNA: TGTGCCAGCAGCTTGTTGGGCATTGGTAGCAATCAGCCCCAGCATTTT; V gene: TRBV5-8; J gene: TRBJ1-5; clone size: .; D gene: .; CDR3 length: 16
CDR3 protein: CASSQIVRGNEQFF; CDR3 DNA: TGTGCCAGTAGTCAGATCGTGCGGGGTAATGAGCAGTTCTTC; V gene: TRBV19; J gene: TRBJ2-1; clone size: .; D gene: .; CDR3 length: 14
CDR3 protein: CSVEGGDNYHETQYF; CDR3 DNA: TGCAGCGTTGAGGGGGGGGACAATTATCATGAGACCCAGTACTTC; V gene: TRBV29-1; J gene: TRBJ2-5; clone size: .; D gene: .; CDR3 length: 15
CDR3 protein: CASRPTRDGNHEQYF; CDR3 DNA: TGTGCCAGCAGACCAACTAGGGACGGTAATCACGAGCAGTACTTC; V gene: TRBV11-3; J gene: TRBJ2-7; clone size: .; D gene: .; CDR3 length: 15
CDR3 protein: CASSPQTVRERLGPYEQYF; CDR3 DNA: TGTGCCAGCAGCCCGCAAACCGTCAGAGAGAGGTTGGGTCCCTACGAGCAGTACTTC; V gene: TRBV14; J gene: TRBJ2-7; clone size: .; D gene: .; CDR3 length: 19
CDR3 protein: CSVEVPGQGIPFYEQYF; CDR3 DNA: TGCAGCGTTGAAGTCCCGGGACAGGGTATTCCTTTCTACGAGCAGTACTTC; V gene: TRBV29-1; J gene: TRBJ2-7; clone size: .; D gene: TRBD1; CDR3 length: 17
CDR3 protein: CASSHDGAPPYNEQFF; CDR3 DNA: TGTGCCAGTTCTCATGATGGGGCCCCGCCCTACAATGAGCAGTTCTTC; V gene: TRBV19; J gene: TRBJ2-1; clone size: .; D gene: .; CDR3 length: 16
CDR3 protein: CASSPGLGGYGYTF; CDR3 DNA: TGTGCCAGCAGCCCCGGTCTGGGGGGATATGGCTACACCTTC; V gene: TRBV16; J gene: TRBJ1-2; clone size: .; D gene: .; CDR3 length: 14
CDR3 protein: CASSFGSREGQETQYF; CDR3 DNA: TGTGCCAGCAGCTTCGGATCCCGGGAGGGCCAAGAGACCCAGTACTTC; V gene: TRBV7-2; J gene: TRBJ2-5; clone size: .; D gene: TRBD2; CDR3 length: 16
CDR3 protein: CASSKTTHLCRLAGGSDTQYF; CDR3 DNA: TGTGCCAGCAGCAAAACCACGCACCTCTGTCGACTAGCGGGGGGGTCAGATACGCAGTATTTT; V gene: TRBV21-1; J gene: TRBJ2-3; clone size: .; D gene: .; CDR3 length: 21
CDR3 protein: CASSPPGASYEQYF; CDR3 DNA: TGTGCCAGCTCCCCGCCCGGGGCTTCCTACGAGCAGTACTTC; V gene: TRBV18; J gene: TRBJ2-7; clone size: .; D gene: .; CDR3 length: 14
CDR3 protein: CASSLSSPQAGNEQFF; CDR3 DNA: TGTGCCAGCAGCCTTTCTTCACCCCAGGCGGGGAATGAGCAGTTCTTC; V gene: TRBV7-3; J gene: TRBJ2-1; clone size: .; D gene: .; CDR3 length: 16
CDR3 protein: CASSPAGYEQYF; CDR3 DNA: TGTGCCAGCTCACCGGCAGGATACGAGCAGTACTTC; V gene: TRBV18; J gene: TRBJ2-7; clone size: .; D gene: .; CDR3 length: 12
CDR3 protein: CASSIGMGGAYEQYF; CDR3 DNA: TGTGCCAGTAGTATAGGGATGGGGGGAGCCTACGAGCAGTACTTC; V gene: TRBV19; J gene: TRBJ2-7; clone size: once; D gene: .; CDR3 length: 15
CDR3 protein: CASPGQGTTYEQYF; CDR3 DNA: TGTGCCAGCCCAGGACAGGGCACGACCTACGAGCAGTACTTC; V gene: TRBV21-1; J gene: TRBJ2-7; clone size: .; D gene: .; CDR3 length: 14
CDR3 protein: CASSSLGIATNEKLFF; CDR3 DNA: TGTGCCAGCAGCTCTCTGGGTATTGCAACTAATGAAAAACTGTTTTTT; V gene: TRBV21-1; J gene: TRBJ1-4; clone size: .; D gene: .; CDR3 length: 16
CDR3 protein: CASRGVGALYGYTF; CDR3 DNA: TGCGCCAGCAGGGGGGTTGGTGCTCTCTATGGCTACACCTTC; V gene: TRBV5-1; J gene: TRBJ1-2; clone size: .; D gene: .; CDR3 length: 14
CDR3 protein: CASSLADTQYF; CDR3 DNA: TGTGCCAGCAGCTTGGCAGATACGCAGTATTTT; V gene: TRBV5-4; J gene: TRBJ2-3; clone size: once; D gene: .; CDR3 length: 11
CDR3 protein: CASSIGRVDKAFF; CDR3 DNA: TGTGCCAGTAGTATCGGACGGGTAGACAAAGCTTTCTTT; V gene: TRBV19; J gene: TRBJ1-1; clone size: .; D gene: .; CDR3 length: 13
CDR3 protein: CASSLTAGNYEQYF; CDR3 DNA: TGTGCCAGCAGCTTAACCGCAGGGAACTACGAGCAGTACTTC; V gene: TRBV7-3; J gene: TRBJ2-7; clone size: few; D gene: .; CDR3 length: 14
CDR3 protein: CASSLTLFGGLSSYEQYF; CDR3 DNA: TGTGCCAGCAGCTTAACCCTCTTTGGGGGCCTAAGCTCCTACGAGCAGTACTTC; V gene: TRBV11-2; J gene: TRBJ2-7; clone size: .; D gene: .; CDR3 length: 18
CDR3 protein: CASSQAGGDIQYF; CDR3 DNA: TGTGCCAGCAGCCAAGCCGGGGGGGACATTCAGTACTTC; V gene: TRBV3-1/TRBV3-2; J gene: TRBJ2-4; clone size: .; D gene: TRBD2; CDR3 length: 13
CDR3 protein: CASRRQSHTEAFF; CDR3 DNA: TGTGCCAGCAGGCGACAGTCTCACACTGAAGCTTTCTTT; V gene: TRBV3-1/TRBV3-2; J gene: TRBJ1-1; clone size: .; D gene: .; CDR3 length: 13